Each of the 21 T cell receptor beta chains below was sequenced from the same sample in a study of a mutant IDH1 vaccine in newly diagnosed glioma. Documented time point: baseline, week 1 (first vaccination visit). As for treatment: pre-vaccination baseline after standard-of-care therapy. Only in-frame clones appear in the TCRdb table, and some are missing; sequencing was by immunoSEQ multiplex PCR. This table has about 88,000 clones, roughly 82% appearing once. The sequencing used PBMCs, collected from a glioma patient treated with radiotherapy, temozolomide or both. Receptors originate from a man aged 40-55 years with glioma. Some clones in this sample may be carry-over from other donors' samples.

This chain links TRBV18 with TRBJ2-7; weak D call: TRBD2 (6 bases). Germline CDR1 KGHSH, CDR2 LQKENI. The CDR3 loop spans 15 amino acids. The V end was cut by 6 bases, the J end by 7 bases, with 22 bases between. The CDR3: CASSTETRVGKEQYF. The CDR3 nucleotides read TGTGCCAGCTCCACCGAGACTAGGGTGGGAAAGGAGCAGTACTTC.

This clone was seen a handful of times. CDR3: CASSILLGGGHQPQHF. For the CDR3, the DNA is TGTGCCAGTAGTATATTATTGGGAGGGGGCCACCAGCCCCAGCATTTT. V is TRBV19 and J is TRBJ1-5, with 7 bases identical to TRBD1. The V gene end was trimmed by 2 bases and the J gene end by 7 bases; junction bases not matched to a gene: 11. Germline V gene lookup returns CDR1 LNHDA and CDR2 SQIVND (reference sequence). The CDR3 is made up of 16 amino acids.

This clone is a singleton in its sample. The chain couples TRBV6-6 to TRBJ1-5; 7 nucleotides agree with TRBD1. Germline V gene data show CDR1 as MNHNY and CDR2 as SVGAGI (reference sequence). The CDR3 spans 15 residues. With 6 bases clipped from V and 3 bases from J, the junction kept 8 bases outside the gene matches. CDR3 region: CASRPNRGDNQPQHF. CDR3 coding DNA: TGTGCCAGCAGACCGAACAGGGGCGACAATCAGCCCCAGCATTTT.

V gene TRBV4-2 combines with J gene TRBJ2-5, with 7 bases matching TRBD2. J gave up 7 bases and V 1 base, and 12 bases lay outside the gene matches. CDR3 length equals 16 residues. Germline loops: CDR1 LGHNA, CDR2 YNFKEQ. The CDR3 sequence is CASSQGERGPRGTQYF. The CDR3 DNA sequence: TGTGCCAGCAGCCAAGGGGAGCGGGGCCCCAGAGGGACCCAGTACTTC.

V and J are TRBV5-1 and TRBJ1-2; maybe TRBD1 (6 bases). The V and J ends lost 4 bases and 0 bases respectively, with 13 bases between them. This CDR3 is built from 15 residues. CDR1 and CDR2 from the germline V gene are SGHRS and YFSETQ. CDR3 amino acids: CASSTGSGANYGYTF. The CDR3 nucleotides are TGCGCCAGCAGCACAGGGTCCGGAGCTAACTATGGCTACACCTTC.

This clone occurred once. This chain uses TRBV18 with TRBJ2-7; D ambiguous. Per germline, CDR1 KGHSH and CDR2 LQKENI. V dropped 2 bases and J dropped 4 bases, with 3 bases sitting between them. The length of the CDR3 is 11 residues. The chain's CDR3 is CASSPGYEQYF. For the CDR3, the DNA is TGTGCCAGCTCACCAGGGTACGAGCAGTACTTC.

The chain couples TRBV6-5 to TRBJ2-2; TRBD1 might be the D (6 bases). Germline loops: CDR1 MNHEY, CDR2 SVGAGI. This CDR3 spans 14 amino acids. Trimming pared 6 bases from V and 6 bases from J, leaving 14 bases between. The CDR3 is CASRMTGGPGELFF. CDR3 sequence (DNA): TGTGCCAGCAGGATGACAGGAGGTCCCGGGGAGCTGTTTTTT.

The chain joins TRBV18 to TRBJ2-7; D is uncertain. Trimming shortened V by 2 bases and J by 3 bases, and 8 bases separated the two germline ends. This CDR3 spans 13 amino acids. CDR1 and CDR2 (germline): KGHSH, LQKENI. The CDR3 sequence: CASSPTQFYEQYF. CDR3 coding DNA: TGTGCCAGCTCACCAACTCAGTTCTACGAGCAGTACTTC.

The rearrangement joins TRBV29-1 to TRBJ1-1, with D possibly being TRBD1 (6 bases). Germline CDR1 reads SQVTM; CDR2 reads ANQGSEA. Trimming left V 6 bases short and J 1 base short, with 9 bases between. This CDR3 spans 12 amino acids. CDR3 protein: CSVGGGNTEAFF. The CDR3 DNA reads TGCAGCGTAGGGGGGGGGAACACTGAAGCTTTCTTT.

The chain links TRBV9 to TRBJ2-2, with D hard to call. Germline V gene lookup returns CDR1 SGDLS and CDR2 YYNGEE. The CDR3 totals 15 residues. V lost 0 bases to trimming and J lost 1 base, with 7 bases between them. CDR3: CASSVAFGNTGELFF. The CDR3 coding sequence is TGTGCCAGCAGCGTAGCGTTTGGGAACACCGGGGAGCTGTTTTTT.

This clone has more than one count but fewer than ten. This chain connects TRBV7-9 to TRBJ2-7; 9 bases agree with TRBD1. With 5 bases clipped from V and 2 bases from J, the junction kept 7 bases outside the gene matches. This CDR3 spans 15 amino acids. The V gene's germline CDR1 is SEHNR and CDR2 FQNEAQ (reference sequence). CDR3 bases: TGTGCCAGCAGCCACAAGGACAGGGGACCCTACGAGCAGTACTTC. Protein: CASSHKDRGPYEQYF.

This chain links TRBV7-9 with TRBJ2-7, with 10 bases that match TRBD1. The J segment lost 3 bases and the V segment lost 4 bases, leaving 3 bases of the junction unmatched. Per the germline V gene, CDR1 is SEHNR and CDR2 is FQNEAQ (reference sequence). This CDR3 is 14 amino acids long. The CDR3 coding sequence is TGTGCCAGCAGCTGGACAGGGGGAAACTACGAGCAGTACTTC. Translation: CASSWTGGNYEQYF.

The genes are TRBV19 and TRBJ1-1; D ambiguous. The ends were cut back, 6 bases at V and 5 bases at J, with 7 bases in the middle. The CDR3 totals 11 residues. CDR1 is LNHDA, CDR2 SQIVND, per germline (reference sequence). As DNA, the CDR3 is TGTGCCAGTAGAGGGCGGACTGAAGCTTTCTTT. Its protein product is CASRGRTEAFF. Looking up the rest from reference TRBV19 and TRBJ1-1 gives the full variable domain: DGGITQSPKYLFRKEGQNVTLSCEQNLNHDAMYWYRQDPGQGLRLIYYSQIVNDFQKGDIAEGYSVSREKKESFPLTVTSAQKNPTAFYLCASRGRTEAFFGQGTRLTVV.

The chain has TRBV9 and TRBJ2-7; 9 bases map to TRBD1. The V gene's germline CDR1 is SGDLS and CDR2 YYNGEE. V shed 5 bases and J 2 bases; nucleotides not matched to a gene: 5. This CDR3 spans 14 amino acids. In DNA form, the CDR3 reads TGTGCCAGCAGTTGGACAGGGGAGACCTACGAGCAGTACTTC. Its translation: CASSWTGETYEQYF.

This clone was detected a few times. This sequence joins TRBV9 and TRBJ1-1; D remains ambiguous. This CDR3 is 15 amino acids long. Trimming removed 4 bases from V and 5 bases from J, with 18 bases in between. In germline, CDR1 is SGDLS, CDR2 YYNGEE. The CDR3 here is CASSIDGAGVTEAFF. CDR3 bases: TGTGCCAGCAGCATAGACGGAGCCGGCGTTACTGAAGCTTTCTTT.

V gene TRBV19 combines with J gene TRBJ1-5; D is unresolved. Trimming removed 5 bases at V and 7 bases at J, with 12 bases between. Looked up from germline, CDR1 is LNHDA and CDR2 is SQIVND (reference sequence). This CDR3 has 13 residues. The CDR3 DNA sequence: TGTGCCAGTAGTGGAGGGCAAATACAGCCCCAGCATTTT. Translated, it gives CASSGGQIQPQHF.

V usage is TRBV30 and J usage is TRBJ1-4; D is uncertain. The V and J ends lost 3 bases and 2 bases respectively, with 7 bases between them. Per germline, CDR1 GTSNPN and CDR2 SVGIG (reference sequence). This CDR3 is built from 13 residues. CDR3 DNA sequence: TGTGCCTGGAGCAGAGCTACTAATGAAAAACTGTTTTTT. Translation gives CAWSRATNEKLFF.

The V gene is TRBV6-1, the J gene TRBJ2-3; maybe TRBD1 (5 bases). CDR1 and CDR2 (germline): MNHNS, SASEGT. Between the trimmed V and J ends, which lost 2 bases and 7 bases, there was a span of 10 bases. This CDR3 has 13 amino acids. The CDR3 sequence: CASSEQGRNTQYF. In DNA, the CDR3 is TGTGCCAGCAGTGAACAGGGTAGGAATACGCAGTATTTT.

The chain joins TRBV13 to TRBJ1-2; 9 bases fit TRBD1. Germline V lookup: CDR1 PRHDT, CDR2 FYEKMQ (reference sequence). CDR3 length: 16 amino acids. V dropped 2 bases and J dropped 5; count of bases not matched to a gene: 9. CDR3 loop: CASSLSDRGSDYGYTF. The CDR3 DNA reads TGTGCCAGCAGCTTATCGGACAGGGGTTCAGATTATGGCTACACCTTC.

The rearrangement uses TRBV15 and TRBJ2-6; D gene ambiguous. Germline-derived CDR1 and CDR2 are LNHNV and YYDKDF (reference sequence). CDR3 size: 17 residues. V was pared by 2 bases and J by 0 bases, with 11 bases between. Written as DNA, the CDR3 is TGTGCCACCAGCAGACAGACGGTGGGCTCTGGGGCCAACGTCCTGACTTTC. This translates into CATSRQTVGSGANVLTF.

The J gene is TRBJ2-5, the V gene TRBV2; D unclear. The CDR3 length is 13 residues. V lost 4 bases, J lost 1 base, and 7 bases lay in between. Per the germline V gene, CDR1 is SNHLY and CDR2 is FYNNEI. CDR3 sequence reads: CASSGQIQETQYF. DNA for the CDR3: TGTGCCAGCAGTGGGCAAATCCAAGAGACCCAGTACTTC.